Listed here are 16 T cell receptor beta chains from one sample, sequenced in a study of T cell repertoires in cytomegalovirus infection. For these receptors, no antigen is known. One entry per CDR3 protein, called by TCRdb with MiXCR from the reads. The top ten clones hold around an eighth of a sample with about 920,000 distinct CDR3 sequences, around 32% of them seen once. Specimen: cultured CD8+ T cells from PBMCs, collected from culture after CMV antigen stimulation. The receptors stem from a human donor in good health (CMV status not recorded). Some clones in this sample may be carry-over from other donors' samples.

This clonotype was observed a handful of times. V gene TRBV12-3 or TRBV12-4 combines with J gene TRBJ1-4; D unclear. This CDR3 region has 13 residues. V dropped 3 bases and J dropped 5 bases, with 7 bases sitting between them. CDR3 bases: TGTGCCAGCAGTTTGGCCCCAAATGAAAAACTGTTTTTT. This encodes CASSLAPNEKLFF.

This chain connects TRBV6-5 to TRBJ2-5, with 7 nucleotides matching TRBD2. Trimming cost V 9 bases and J 3 bases; bases outside gene matches: 7. Germline CDR1 and CDR2: MNHEY and SVGAGI. CDR3 size: 13 residues. For the CDR3, the DNA is TGTGCCAGTTCTGTCCTAGCGGAAGAGACCCAGTACTTC. Its translation is CASSVLAEETQYF.

This clonotype appeared once. The chain recombines TRBV7-9 with TRBJ1-2, with D perhaps TRBD1 (6 bases). Per germline, CDR1 SEHNR and CDR2 FQNEAQ (reference sequence). V lost 8 bases and J 8 bases, leaving 18 bases between the germline ends. The CDR3 covers 13 residues. CDR3 residues: CASDREGERGYTF. The CDR3 DNA reads as TGTGCCAGCGACCGAGAGGGGGAGAGGGGCTACACCTTC.

The J gene is TRBJ2-1, the V gene TRBV15, with 10 bases aligning to TRBD1. The CDR3 runs 12 residues. V was clipped by 2 bases and J by 14 bases; unmatched bases: 3. Looked up from germline, CDR1 is LNHNV and CDR2 is YYDKDF (reference sequence). Written as DNA, the CDR3 is TGTGCCACCAGCAGAACCGGGACAGGGGAGTTCTTC. Its translation is CATSRTGTGEFF.

This clonotype was observed a few times. This chain links TRBV12-3 or TRBV12-4 with TRBJ2-7; D might be TRBD2 (5 bases). Trimming shortened V by 2 bases and J by 3 bases, and 11 bases separated the two germline ends. This CDR3 comprises 14 residues. The CDR3 reads CASSLRGRVYEQYF. The CDR3 DNA sequence: TGTGCCAGCAGTTTACGGGGAAGGGTCTACGAGCAGTACTTC.

This clonotype was seen more than once but under ten times. V is TRBV5-6 and J is TRBJ1-6; D gene uncertain. Trimming pared 3 bases from V and 7 bases from J, leaving 8 bases between. The CDR3 extends over 13 amino acids. Looked up from germline, CDR1 is SGHDT and CDR2 is YYEEEE. Here the CDR3 reads CASSSAGNSPLHF. The CDR3 nucleotides are TGTGCCAGCAGCTCCGCGGGGAATTCACCCCTCCACTTT.

The gene calls are TRBV5-1 and TRBJ2-1; no clear D. The CDR3 runs 12 residues. V lost 5 bases and J 8 bases, leaving 11 bases between the germline ends. The germline V gene has CDR1 SGHRS and CDR2 YFSETQ. This chain's CDR3 is CASRGPSDEQFF. CDR3 DNA: TGCGCCAGCAGGGGCCCTAGTGATGAGCAGTTCTTC. The whole variable domain, remainder taken from reference TRBV5-1 and TRBJ2-1, is KAGVTQTPRYLIKTRGQQVTLSCSPISGHRSVSWYQQTPGQGLQFLFEYFSETQRNKGNFPGRFSGRQFSNSRSEMNVSTLELGDSALYLCASRGPSDEQFFGPGTRLTVL.

This clonotype was detected a few times. The gene calls are TRBV10-3 and TRBJ1-2; maybe TRBD1 (6 bases). Trimming pared 8 bases from V and 6 bases from J, leaving 16 bases between. Germline V gene data show CDR1 as ENHRY and CDR2 as SYGVKD. This CDR3 comprises 13 residues. CDR3 DNA sequence: TGTGCCATCCGACCCGGGGCAGGGGATGGCTACACCTTC. The encoded protein is CAIRPGAGDGYTF.

This clonotype was picked up many times. This chain joins TRBV19 and TRBJ1-5; D is unclear. The CDR3 runs to 12 residues. The V end was cut by 0 bases, the J end by 3 bases, with 0 bases between. Looked up from germline, CDR1 is LNHDA and CDR2 is SQIVND (reference sequence). The CDR3 DNA reads as TGTGCCAGTAGTATAGACAATCAGCCCCAGCATTTT. This translates into CASSIDNQPQHF.

The rearrangement links TRBV6-6 to TRBJ1-3, with D hard to call. V was pared by 8 bases and J by 0 bases, with 8 bases between. Germline V gene lookup returns CDR1 MNHNY and CDR2 SVGAGI (reference sequence). The CDR3 is 13 residues long. CDR3 DNA: TGTGCCAGCGGGCTTGGCTCTGGAAACACCATATATTTT. Translating gives CASGLGSGNTIYF.

The rearrangement uses TRBV4-1 and TRBJ2-3; D is possibly TRBD2 (6 bases). V was shortened by 1 base and J by 5 bases, with 7 bases between the two germline ends. The CDR3 sequence is 13 residues long. CDR1 is MGHRA and CDR2 is YSYEKL in the germline V gene. The CDR3 nucleotides read TGCGCCAGCAGCCAAGCGGGGGAAGATACGCAGTATTTT. Protein product: CASSQAGEDTQYF.

The chain carries TRBV27 and TRBJ2-3; the match to TRBD2 covers 10 bases. The V and J ends lost 1 base and 10 bases, in that order; junction bases with no gene match: 5. Germline V gene data show CDR1 as MNHEY and CDR2 as SMNVEV (reference sequence). There are 14 residues in the CDR3. The CDR3 bases are TGTGCCAGCAGTTTATACAGCGGGGGGGCGGCGCAGTATTTT. It codes for CASSLYSGGAAQYF.

The chain has TRBV5-5 and TRBJ1-2; the D is unclear. The CDR3 has 12 amino acids. Germline lookup yields CDR1 SGHKS and CDR2 YYEKEE (reference sequence). V was pared by 1 base and J by 7 bases, with 8 bases between. The CDR3 bases are TGTGCCAGCAGCTTGTCAGGAACTGGCTACACCTTC. Its protein product is CASSLSGTGYTF.

The chain carries TRBV27 and TRBJ2-7; possibly TRBD1 for D (7 bases). This CDR3 has 15 amino acids. Germline CDR1 is MNHEY and CDR2 is SMNVEV (reference sequence). V lost 5 bases to trimming and J lost 3 bases, with 17 bases between them. The CDR3 protein is CASSPRGTAFYEQYV. CDR3 DNA: TGTGCCAGCAGTCCCCGGGGGACAGCTTTCTACGAGCAGTACGTC.

This clonotype has only a few counts. The chain links TRBV24-1 to TRBJ2-2, with TRBD1 matching over 7 bases. The CDR3 is 17 residues long. The J segment lost 3 bases and the V segment lost 4 bases, leaving 10 bases of the junction unmatched. Germline CDR1 and CDR2: KGHDR and SFDVKD. The DNA of the CDR3 is TGTGCCACCAGTGACGGGGACAGCACCCCCGACACCGGGGAGCTGTTTTTT. This sequence encodes CATSDGDSTPDTGELFF.

Ten or more counts support this clonotype. The chain links TRBV7-8 to TRBJ2-1, with TRBD1 identical over 8 bases. From germline, CDR1 is SGHVS and CDR2 FQNEAQ. The junction had 4 bases not matched to a gene; V was cut back by 1 base and J by 5 bases. CDR3 length: 15 residues. Written as DNA, the CDR3 is TGTGCCAGCAGCTTAGGGACAGGGAGCCACAATGAGCAGTTCTTC. This codes for CASSLGTGSHNEQFF.